Listed below are T cell receptor beta chains from one sample, sequenced in a study of CD8+ T cells in alopecia areata. This table comes from immunoSEQ multiplex PCR, and its TCRdb copy is limited to in-frame clones, with some not included. The table records fewer than 250,000 clones, approximately 47% of them present only once. The sample in question was CD4+ T cells sorted from blood, obtained at roughly week 36, from a patient treated with tofacitinib. The receptors here all came from a human donor with alopecia areata. The CDR3 runs from the conserved cysteine through the conserved F or W. A D gene is named only where the DNA matches it firmly. Size values are once, few and many counts, or a class for expanded clones, and some rows have none.

d_gene	v_gene	len	abundance	j_gene	CDR3aa	CDR3nt
-	TRBV5-1	14	-	TRBJ2-7	CASSLETPPYEQYF	TGCGCCAGCAGCTTGGAAACTCCCCCCTACGAGCAGTACTTC
-	TRBV28	14	few	TRBJ2-1	CASSHTTGINEQFF	TGTGCCAGCAGCCACACAACAGGGATAAATGAGCAGTTCTTC
-	TRBV27	13	-	TRBJ2-7	CASSSAGAPGQYF	TGTGCCAGCAGTTCGGCAGGGGCCCCCGGGCAGTACTTC
-	TRBV7-7	15	-	TRBJ2-2	CASSPQRSSTGELFF	TGTGCTAGCAGCCCACAGAGGAGTTCCACCGGGGAGCTGTTTTTT
TRBD1	TRBV11-1	15	-	TRBJ2-7	CASSLPGQASYEQYF	TGTGCCAGCAGCCTACCGGGACAGGCGAGCTACGAGCAGTACTTC
-	TRBV10-3	15	-	TRBJ1-6	CAISESGGHGGPLHF	TGTGCCATCAGTGAGTCAGGAGGGCACGGGGGGCCCCTCCACTTT
TRBD1	TRBV4-2	16	few	TRBJ2-3	CASSQSGTGVSDTQYF	TGTGCCAGCAGCCAATCCGGGACAGGGGTTTCAGATACGCAGTATTTT
TRBD2	TRBV19	15	-	TRBJ2-3	CASTVRTSATDTQYF	TGTGCCAGTACCGTTAGGACTAGCGCCACAGATACGCAGTATTTT
TRBD1	TRBV5-4	16	few	TRBJ2-3	CASSHRRTGGLDTQYF	TGTGCCAGCAGCCACAGACGGACAGGGGGCCTAGATACGCAGTATTTT
-	TRBV5-4	12	few	TRBJ2-3	CASSLNTDTQYF	TGTGCCAGCAGCTTGAATACAGATACGCAGTATTTT
-	TRBV30	13	-	TRBJ1-1	CAWSPAAWTEAFF	TGTGCCTGGAGTCCGGCAGCTTGGACTGAAGCTTTCTTT
-	TRBV29-1	15	-	TRBJ2-2	CSVTRGSKHPGELFF	TGCAGCGTGACGCGAGGATCTAAACACCCCGGGGAGCTGTTTTTT
-	TRBV4-1	15	-	TRBJ1-1	CASSQRVEVNTEAFF	TGCGCCAGCAGCCAACGAGTCGAGGTCAACACTGAAGCTTTCTTT
TRBD1	TRBV7-9	14	-	TRBJ2-7	CASSFWDRGQEQYF	TGTGCCAGCAGCTTTTGGGACAGGGGGCAAGAGCAGTACTTC
-	TRBV29-1	14	few	TRBJ1-1	CSAERQTLNTEAFF	TGCAGCGCGGAACGGCAAACTCTGAACACTGAAGCTTTCTTT
TRBD2	TRBV5-1	13	-	TRBJ2-7	CASTRDYGHEQYF	TGCGCCAGCACCCGGGACTACGGCCACGAGCAGTACTTC
-	TRBV5-1	14	-	TRBJ2-7	CASSPVKGTYEQYF	TGCGCCAGCAGCCCTGTAAAAGGGACCTACGAGCAGTACTTC
-	TRBV19	12	-	TRBJ2-7	CASSKGGYEQYF	TGTGCCAGTAGTAAGGGCGGCTACGAGCAGTACTTC
-	TRBV10-3	18	-	TRBJ2-5	CAISDPSSSDRFQETQYF	TGTGCCATCAGTGACCCATCCTCATCGGACAGATTTCAAGAGACCCAGTACTTC
-	TRBV7-3	13	few	TRBJ2-7	CASSKGLSYEQYF	TGTGCCAGCAGCAAGGGACTCTCCTACGAGCAGTACTTC
TRBD2	TRBV7-3	16	few	TRBJ2-6	CASSLIAGAGANVLTF	TGTGCCAGCAGCTTAATTGCGGGGGCTGGGGCCAACGTCCTGACTTTC
TRBD1	TRBV25-1	13	-	TRBJ2-7	CASAAGTVYEQYF	TGTGCCAGCGCCGCCGGGACAGTATACGAGCAGTACTTC
-	TRBV20-1	11	-	TRBJ2-1	CSASREQLGFF	TGCAGTGCTAGTCGGGAGCAACTTGGGTTCTTC
-	TRBV7-9	15	many	TRBJ1-5	CASSLGTGSNQPQHF	TGTGCCAGCAGCTTAGGAACAGGTTCCAATCAGCCCCAGCATTTT
TRBD1	TRBV7-8	14	few	TRBJ1-4	CASSPGTGSEKLFF	TGTGCCAGCAGCCCGGGGACAGGTAGTGAAAAACTGTTTTTT
-	TRBV5-1	13	few	TRBJ1-2	CASSLGPGYGYTF	TGCGCCAGCAGCTTGGGGCCGGGCTATGGCTACACCTTC
TRBD1	TRBV29-1	16	-	TRBJ1-2	CSVGGGTGAYSYGYTF	TGCAGCGTTGGTGGGGGGACAGGAGCCTATTCCTATGGCTACACCTTC
TRBD2	TRBV7-3	15	-	TRBJ2-1	CASSLLAGTYNEQFF	TGTGCCAGCAGCTTATTAGCGGGGACTTACAATGAGCAGTTCTTC
-	TRBV28	15	many	TRBJ1-3	CASSLSPRVSYTIYF	TGTGCCAGCAGTTTATCACCCAGGGTATCCTACACCATATATTTT
-	TRBV4-3	14	-	TRBJ2-5	CASSQGGVAETQYF	TGCGCCAGCAGCCAGGGGGGAGTGGCTGAGACCCAGTACTTC
-	TRBV20-1	10	-	TRBJ2-7	CSAARGEQYF	TGCAGTGCTGCCCGTGGGGAGCAGTACTTC
-	TRBV7-8	15	-	TRBJ2-1	CASSLAQGTYNEQFF	TGTGCCAGCAGCTTAGCGCAGGGTACCTACAATGAGCAGTTCTTC
TRBD2	TRBV15	13	-	TRBJ2-5	CATTVAGGETQYF	TGTGCCACCACTGTAGCGGGGGGGGAGACCCAGTACTTC
-	TRBV7-2	14	-	TRBJ2-5	CASSSIVNQETQYF	TGTGCCAGCAGCTCGATAGTGAACCAAGAGACCCAGTACTTC
TRBD1	TRBV27	15	-	TRBJ1-2	CASSFSGQGGGGYTF	TGTGCCAGCAGTTTCTCCGGACAGGGAGGAGGGGGCTACACCTTC
TRBD1	TRBV19	15	-	TRBJ2-2	CASIRTGGNTGELFF	TGTGCCAGTATCAGGACAGGGGGAAACACCGGGGAGCTGTTTTTT
TRBD1	TRBV27	15	few	TRBJ2-7	CASSPFGTGGIEQYF	TGTGCCAGCAGTCCCTTTGGGACAGGGGGCATCGAGCAGTACTTC
TRBD1	TRBV29-1	13	-	TRBJ2-1	CSVAKDRDNEQFF	TGCAGCGTCGCGAAGGACAGGGACAATGAGCAGTTCTTC
-	TRBV2	16	once	TRBJ2-3	CASSEQGLGVTDTQYF	TGTGCCAGCAGTGAACAGGGCCTCGGAGTGACAGATACGCAGTATTTT
-	TRBV7-9	13	few	TRBJ2-4	CASSLTSFPPQYF	TGTGCCAGCAGCTTAACCTCCTTTCCCCCTCAGTACTTC
TRBD1	TRBV29-1	13	-	TRBJ2-7	CSATRGTGYEQYF	TGCAGCGCCACCCGTGGGACAGGGTACGAGCAGTACTTC
-	TRBV30	16	few	TRBJ1-2	CAWSVRIRLDPGGYTF	TGTGCCTGGAGTGTACGAATCCGTTTAGATCCAGGGGGCTACACCTTC
TRBD2	TRBV5-4	16	few	TRBJ2-3	CASSSGLALSTDTQYF	TGTGCCAGCAGCTCGGGACTAGCGCTAAGCACAGATACGCAGTATTTT
-	TRBV30	12	-	TRBJ2-7	CAWNALAYEQYF	TGTGCCTGGAACGCCTTAGCCTACGAGCAGTACTTC
-	TRBV4-1	16	many	TRBJ1-4	CASSQDFDRPNEKLFF	TGCGCCAGCAGCCAAGATTTCGACAGGCCTAATGAAAAACTGTTTTTT
TRBD1	TRBV29-1	14	-	TRBJ1-5	CSAKDRGYNQPQHF	TGCAGCGCCAAGGACAGGGGCTACAATCAGCCCCAGCATTTT
TRBD1	TRBV5-1	12	few	TRBJ1-1	CASSFRQGEAFF	TGCGCCAGCAGCTTCCGACAGGGTGAAGCTTTCTTT
-	TRBV7-8	16	few	TRBJ2-7	CASSAQPGLMSHEQYF	TGTGCCAGCAGCGCTCAACCGGGACTCATGAGCCACGAGCAGTACTTC
TRBD2	TRBV29-1	13	few	TRBJ2-3	CSVASGSGDTQYF	TGCAGCGTTGCCAGCGGGAGTGGGGATACGCAGTATTTT
-	TRBV7-9	15	-	TRBJ2-7	CASSKVGTKSYEQYF	TGTGCCAGCAGCAAAGTCGGGACAAAGTCCTACGAGCAGTACTTC
-	TRBV30	14	-	TRBJ1-5	CAWSWGQGNQPQHF	TGTGCCTGGAGTTGGGGGCAAGGCAATCAGCCCCAGCATTTT
-	TRBV7-3	15	-	TRBJ2-5	CASSYRTNADETQYF	TGTGCCAGCAGCTACCGGACTAACGCAGACGAGACCCAGTACTTC
-	TRBV7-8	14	-	TRBJ1-5	CASSLGVAQEPQHF	TGTGCCAGCAGCTTAGGGGTCGCGCAGGAGCCCCAGCATTTT
-	TRBV20-1	11	few	TRBJ2-7	CSARTGYEQYF	TGCAGTGCTAGGACCGGGTACGAGCAGTACTTC
-	TRBV18	15	-	TRBJ1-1	CASSPTGQMNTEAFF	TGTGCCAGCTCACCCACCGGACAGATGAACACTGAAGCTTTCTTT